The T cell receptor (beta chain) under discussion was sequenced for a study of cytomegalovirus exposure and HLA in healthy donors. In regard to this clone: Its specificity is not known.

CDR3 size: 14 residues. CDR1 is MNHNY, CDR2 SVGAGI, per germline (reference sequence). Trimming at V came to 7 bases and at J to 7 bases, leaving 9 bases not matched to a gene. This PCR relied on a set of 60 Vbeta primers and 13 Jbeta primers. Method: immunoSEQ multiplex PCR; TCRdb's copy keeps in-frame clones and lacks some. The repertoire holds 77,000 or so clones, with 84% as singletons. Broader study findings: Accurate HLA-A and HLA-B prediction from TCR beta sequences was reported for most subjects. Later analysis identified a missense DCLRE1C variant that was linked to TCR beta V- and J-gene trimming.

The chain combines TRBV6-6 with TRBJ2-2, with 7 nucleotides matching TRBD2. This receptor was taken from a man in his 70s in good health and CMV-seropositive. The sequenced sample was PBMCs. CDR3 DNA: TGTGCCAGCACTAGCGGTGAGAGTGGCGGGGAGCTGTTTTTT. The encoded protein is CASTSGESGGELFF.